This paragraph reports one T cell receptor (beta chain). TCRdb keeps only in-frame clones here, not all; method: immunoSEQ multiplex PCR. This table holds about 78,000 clones, approximately 92% found once. The data were taken from a study of blood T cell repertoires in COVID-19. CDR1 and CDR2 from the germline V gene are LGHDT and YNNKEL (reference sequence). V lost 4 bases, J lost 5 bases, and 15 bases lay in between. The CDR3 consists of 15 residues. The receptor's source is a woman older than 75 with acute or convalescent COVID-19. The rearrangement uses TRBV3-1 (or the pseudogene TRBV3-2) and TRBJ1-5; D unclear. Sequenced material: peripheral blood. CDR3 region: CASSRAGGRDQPQHF. CDR3 DNA: TGTGCCAGCAGCCGGGCGGGAGGAAGGGATCAGCCCCAGCATTTT.